The rows below give T cell receptor beta chains drawn from one sample of a study of T-cell memory formation after mild COVID-19. TCRdb itself ran the 5' RACE reads through MiXCR, one entry per CDR3 protein. The sample has about 470,000 distinct CDR3 sequences, 15% to 20% seen once. Sequences were obtained from PBMCs or a T cell subset sorted from them (not recorded which). All receptors derive from an adult woman who had mild COVID-19 (a few samples of this study predate the infection). Cell type and time point are not known. Both conserved end residues are part of each CDR3. The D gene is left open where the match is weak. Size tells how often a clone was seen (once, few, many) or the class of an expanded clone, and some rows leave it out.

V	J	D	size	DNA	CDR3
TRBV7-9	TRBJ1-2	-	few	TGTGCCAGCAGTTCGAGCGGGGTCAACTATGGCTACACCTTC	CASSSSGVNYGYTF
TRBV29-1	TRBJ2-1	TRBD2	-	TGCAGCGTTGAGAAGGGAGGGCCCTACAATGAGCAGTTCTTC	CSVEKGGPYNEQFF
TRBV12-3/TRBV12-4	TRBJ1-2	-	few	TGTGCCAGCACCTTGGGGTCTTCTTATGGCTACACCTTC	CASTLGSSYGYTF
TRBV7-8	TRBJ2-1	TRBD2	few	TGTGCCAGCAGCACCGGGGGGTACAATGAGCAGTTCTTC	CASSTGGYNEQFF
TRBV24-1	TRBJ2-3	TRBD2	few	TGTGCCACCAGTGATTATGGCGGGGGGTACACAGATACGCAGTATTTT	CATSDYGGGYTDTQYF
TRBV18	TRBJ2-2	-	-	TGTGCCAGCTCACCACCCGGGGCAGGACCTCAATACACCGGGGAGCTGTTTTTT	CASSPPGAGPQYTGELFF
TRBV7-6	TRBJ2-7	TRBD1	-	TGTGCCAGCAGCGACCCGACAGGGGGAAAGTACGAGCAGTACTTC	CASSDPTGGKYEQYF
TRBV9	TRBJ2-7	-	few	TGTGCCAGCAGCGTAGGTTACCGACTGGCCTACGAGCAGTACTTC	CASSVGYRLAYEQYF
TRBV6-1	TRBJ2-1	-	-	TGTGCCAGCAGTGAAAGGGGACCCAACAACCAGAGACAGTTCTTC	CASSERGPNNQRQFF
TRBV20-1	TRBJ2-7	TRBD2	many	TGCAGTGCTAGGGATTTTTCTAGCGGGGGGATCTACGAGCAGTACTTC	CSARDFSSGGIYEQYF
TRBV18	TRBJ2-2	-	-	TGTGCCAGCTCACCACAAGGAGGGGGATCGAACACCGGGGAGCTGTTTTTT	CASSPQGGGSNTGELFF
TRBV9	TRBJ2-3	-	-	TGTGCCAGCAGCGACCCGACAGGCTGGAGCGCAGATACGCAGTATTTT	CASSDPTGWSADTQYF
TRBV7-2	TRBJ2-5	TRBD2	few	TGTGCCAGCAGCCGCGGGGGAGGGGTAGGAGAGACCCAGTACTTC	CASSRGGGVGETQYF
TRBV20-1	TRBJ2-1	-	few	TGCAGTGCTCCCCCGGAACAGGAGAGCTCCTACAATGAGCAGTTCTTC	CSAPPEQESSYNEQFF
TRBV19	TRBJ1-1	-	-	TGTGCCAGTAGTATAGTGGAGCGATCCCGGGCTTTCTTT	CASSIVERSRAFF
TRBV5-5	TRBJ2-7	-	-	TGTGCCAGCAGCGATAACTCGTGGACGGGTTGGGAGCAGTACTTC	CASSDNSWTGWEQYF
TRBV5-1	TRBJ2-7	-	-	TGCGCCAGCAGCTTGGCCCGGGACTCCCACCAGACTACCTACGAGCAGTACTTC	CASSLARDSHQTTYEQYF
TRBV5-6	TRBJ2-5	-	many	TGTGCCAGCAGCCCACCACATGAGAAGACCCAGTACTTC	CASSPPHEKTQYF
TRBV6-2/TRBV6-3	TRBJ2-3	-	-	TGTGCCAGCAGGAGAGGTGGTGTAGGTGAAGATACGCAGTATTTT	CASRRGGVGEDTQYF
TRBV12-3/TRBV12-4	TRBJ2-5	TRBD1	few	TGTGCCAGCAGTTTGATCCACCGCTTCGGGACAGGGGGCCCAAATACCGGGTTGGGGACCCAGTACTTC	CASSLIHRFGTGGPNTGLGTQYF
TRBV20-1	TRBJ2-3	-	-	TGCAGTGCGTACACAGCCGACATCACAGATACGCAGTATTTT	CSAYTADITDTQYF
TRBV7-9	TRBJ2-3	TRBD1	-	TGTGCCAGCAGCCCCGGGGACAGCTTCACAGATACGCAGTATTTT	CASSPGDSFTDTQYF
TRBV7-8	TRBJ1-6	-	few	TGTGCCAGCAGCCCTTTATGGGCCGAAGGGGTTCATTCACCCCTCCACTTT	CASSPLWAEGVHSPLHF
TRBV7-8	TRBJ1-1	TRBD1	-	TGTGCCAGCAGCGGAAACAGGGGATCCACTGAAGCTTTCTTT	CASSGNRGSTEAFF
TRBV7-9	TRBJ2-7	-	many	TGTGCCAGCAGCCCTGGGAGGGAGCAGTACTTC	CASSPGREQYF
TRBV18	TRBJ2-1	-	many	TGTGCCAGCTCACTACAATCCTACAATGAGCAGTTCTTC	CASSLQSYNEQFF
TRBV6-1	TRBJ2-1	-	-	TGTGCCAGCAGTGAACAACTCTACAATGAGCAGTTCTTC	CASSEQLYNEQFF
TRBV20-1	TRBJ2-1	-	-	TGCAGTGCTAGTGAGGGGGACCTTTACAATGAGCAGTTCTTC	CSASEGDLYNEQFF
TRBV10-3	TRBJ2-3	-	-	TGTGCCATCAGTGAGTCGAACTGGGACCTTAGCACAGATACGCAGTATTTT	CAISESNWDLSTDTQYF
TRBV9	TRBJ1-6	TRBD1	many	TGTGCCAGCAGCCCCCGGACAGGGGCTAATTCACCCCTCCACTTT	CASSPRTGANSPLHF
TRBV20-1	TRBJ2-3	TRBD2	few	TGCAGTGCTAGAGATTCCCGGGGGGGATTCACAGATACGCAGTATTTT	CSARDSRGGFTDTQYF
TRBV12-3/TRBV12-4	TRBJ2-7	-	-	TGTGCCAGCAGTGAGAGGTTATACTACGAGCAGTACTTC	CASSERLYYEQYF
TRBV6-2/TRBV6-3	TRBJ1-2	TRBD1	-	TGTGCCAGCAGTCCCCTAGGGGCGGACAGGGGCCTCGGCTACACCTTC	CASSPLGADRGLGYTF
TRBV3-1	TRBJ2-7	TRBD1	-	TGTGCCAGCAGCCAACTCGCCCTGGGACAGAACAGCCACGAGGGGTCCTGCGAGCAGTACTTC	CASSQLALGQNSHEGSCEQYF
TRBV20-1	TRBJ2-5	TRBD2	-	TGCAGTGCTGGGGCCGGGACTAGCGGCCAAGAGACCCAGTACTTC	CSAGAGTSGQETQYF
TRBV6-5	TRBJ1-1	-	few	TGTGCCAGCAGTTACTTCGGAGGGGCGAACACTGAAGCTTTCTTT	CASSYFGGANTEAFF
TRBV7-6	TRBJ2-3	TRBD2	-	TGTGCCAGCAGCTTCTCGACTAGCGGGGGCCTTAGCACAGATACGCAGTATTTT	CASSFSTSGGLSTDTQYF
TRBV6-4	TRBJ1-1	-	-	TGTGCCAGCAGTGTAGAACCAGGGTGGAACACTGAAGCTTTCTTT	CASSVEPGWNTEAFF
TRBV24-1	TRBJ1-5	-	few	TGTGCCACCAGTGATCGGAGGGGAAAGGATCAGCCCCAGCATTTT	CATSDRRGKDQPQHF